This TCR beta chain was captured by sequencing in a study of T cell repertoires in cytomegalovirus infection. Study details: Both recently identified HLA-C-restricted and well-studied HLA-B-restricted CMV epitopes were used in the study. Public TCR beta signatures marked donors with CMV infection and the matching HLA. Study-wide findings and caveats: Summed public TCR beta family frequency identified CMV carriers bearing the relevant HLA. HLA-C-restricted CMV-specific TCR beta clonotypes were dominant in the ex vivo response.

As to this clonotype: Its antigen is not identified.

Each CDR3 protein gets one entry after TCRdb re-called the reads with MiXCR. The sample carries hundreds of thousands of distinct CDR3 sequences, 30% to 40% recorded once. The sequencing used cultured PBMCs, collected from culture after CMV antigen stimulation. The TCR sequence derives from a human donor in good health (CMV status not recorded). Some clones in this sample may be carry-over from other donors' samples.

The DNA of the CDR3 is TGCGCCAGCAGCCAAGATTCAGGGACAGGAATTTACTACGAGCAGTACGTC. Translation: CASSQDSGTGIYYEQYV. This chain joins TRBV4-1 and TRBJ2-7, with TRBD1 identical over 8 bases. This CDR3 contains 17 residues. Trimming removed 0 bases from V and 3 bases from J; junction bases left unmatched: 10. Germline-derived CDR1 and CDR2 are MGHRA and YSYEKL.